Below are 21 T cell receptor beta chains sequenced from a single sample in a study of T cells in Graves' hyperthyroidism and ophthalmopathy. Template material for amplifying TCR beta CDR3 regions consisted of RNA transcripts. HTBI primers were the set used in a first-round RT-PCR of the TCR CDR3. TCRdb re-called the multiplex PCR reads through MiXCR, storing one row per CDR3 protein. The table shows hundreds of thousands of distinct CDR3 sequences, with 30% to 40% occurring only once. Sequenced: blood. These receptors were collected from a woman in her thirties or forties with Graves' hyperthyroidism.

This clonotype has at least ten counts. V is TRBV7-8 and J is TRBJ1-5; D remains ambiguous. The germline V gene encodes CDR1 SGHVS and CDR2 FQNEAQ. The CDR3 length is 13 residues. V was clipped by 4 bases and J by 2 bases, with 6 bases between them. CDR3 residues: CASSSDGNQPQHF. The CDR3 region has the DNA TGTGCCAGCAGCTCCGATGGCAATCAGCCCCAGCATTTT.

This clonotype was detected many times. V usage is TRBV24-1 and J usage is TRBJ1-5; 8 nucleotides line up with TRBD1. The V gene's germline CDR1 is KGHDR and CDR2 SFDVKD. V shed 6 bases and J 7 bases; nucleotides not matched to a gene: 7. This CDR3 has 14 amino acids. The chain's CDR3 is CATSSQGAGQPQHF. DNA for the CDR3: TGTGCCACCAGTTCTCAGGGGGCTGGGCAGCCCCAGCATTTT.

The rearrangement uses TRBV4-3 and TRBJ2-5; 7 bases map to TRBD1. V lost 6 bases and J lost 1; bases outside the gene matches: 5. This CDR3 is 14 amino acids long. The germline V gene encodes CDR1 LGHNA and CDR2 YSLEER. The CDR3 here is CASSQNRGQETQYF. CDR3 coding DNA: TGCGCCAGCAGTCAAAACAGGGGCCAAGAGACCCAGTACTTC.

This clonotype was recorded many times. The chain carries TRBV7-8 and TRBJ1-3; tentative D call: TRBD1 (5 bases). This CDR3 contains 13 residues. Looked up from germline, CDR1 is SGHVS and CDR2 is FQNEAQ. V was trimmed by 10 bases and J by 11 bases, leaving 21 bases between them. In DNA form, the CDR3 reads TGTGCCAACCGAAGGGCAGGGCAGCTCCCCATATATTTT. Amino acids: CANRRAGQLPIYF.

This rearrangement joins TRBV25-1 to TRBJ1-2; D possibly corresponds to TRBD1 (6 bases). The CDR3 length is 10 residues. V shed 10 bases and J shed 8 bases, with 11 bases lying between them. CDR1 and CDR2 (germline): MGHDK, SYGVNS. The CDR3 region has the DNA TGTGCCATCGGGGGCGAGGGCTACACCTTC. The encoded protein is CAIGGEGYTF.

The chain recombines TRBV9 with TRBJ2-7, with a tentative D call TRBD2 (5 bases). The CDR3 length is 18 residues. Trimming shortened V by 2 bases and J by 2 bases, and 23 bases separated the two germline ends. CDR1 is SGDLS and CDR2 is YYNGEE in the germline V gene. CDR3 bases: TGTGCCAGCAGCGTGAACCTCCAAGGACTGGATATTACCTACGAGCAGTACTTC. Protein sequence: CASSVNLQGLDITYEQYF.

The J gene is TRBJ2-3, the V gene TRBV4-2; tentative D call: TRBD1 (6 bases). Per the germline V gene, CDR1 is LGHNA and CDR2 is YNFKEQ. The length of the CDR3 is 13 residues. Trimming took 4 bases from V and 6 from J, leaving 11 bases between them. The CDR3 spells CASSRNGQDTQYF. CDR3 sequence (DNA): TGTGCCAGCAGCCGGAATGGACAGGATACGCAGTATTTT.

This clonotype was recorded at least ten times. The chain combines TRBV10-3 with TRBJ1-5, with TRBD1 matching over 7 bases. Germline assignment: CDR1 ENHRY and CDR2 SYGVKD. The CDR3 contains 15 residues. V lost 3 bases, J lost 4 bases, and 6 bases stayed unmatched. DNA of the CDR3: TGTGCCATCAGTGAAGCGACAGGGCATAATCAGCCCCAGCATTTT. This translates into CAISEATGHNQPQHF.

V usage is TRBV5-1 and J usage is TRBJ2-5; the D gene is possibly TRBD2 (6 bases). Germline V gene lookup returns CDR1 SGHRS and CDR2 YFSETQ. The germline V and J ends were trimmed by 4 bases and 4 bases, with 14 bases remaining between them. The CDR3 is made up of 14 amino acids. The CDR3 DNA reads as TGCGCCAGCAGCCCAGGGTCGGGAGTAGAGACCCAGTACTTC. It translates to CASSPGSGVETQYF.

Of note for this clonotype: One junction end does not reproduce the germline sequence, and a read error may be involved. The chain has TRBV7-2 and TRBJ2-5; maybe TRBD2 (7 bases). There are 15 residues in the CDR3. Per the germline V gene, CDR1 is SGHTA and CDR2 is FQGNSA. The CDR3 DNA sequence: TGTGCCGGCAGTTACTCGACGGGGGGCGGGGAGACCCAGTACTTC. Translated, it gives CAGSYSTGGGETQYF.

This clonotype was seen many times. J is TRBJ1-1 and V is TRBV5-8; no firm D call. The ends were cut back, 2 bases at V and 3 bases at J, with 8 bases in the middle. The length of the CDR3 is 13 residues. The germline V gene has CDR1 SGHTS and CDR2 YDEGEE. The CDR3 DNA reads as TGTGCCAGCAGCTTTGCCTCAGACACTGAAGCTTTCTTT. It yields the protein CASSFASDTEAFF.

The chain links TRBV2 to TRBJ2-2; 7 bases map to TRBD1. There are 16 residues in the CDR3. Looked up from germline, CDR1 is SNHLY and CDR2 is FYNNEI. The J segment lost 5 bases and the V segment lost 5 bases, leaving 11 bases of the junction unmatched. The CDR3 spells CASSLIQAGGTGELFF. Written as DNA, the CDR3 is TGTGCCAGCAGTCTCATCCAGGCAGGGGGAACCGGGGAGCTGTTTTTT.

Concerning this clonotype itself: This may stem from a read error, because a much larger clone lies one nucleotide away. The V and J genes are TRBV14 and TRBJ2-7; D remains ambiguous. Trimming removed 0 bases from V and 10 bases from J, with 13 bases in between. Germline assignment: CDR1 SGHDN and CDR2 FVKESK. This CDR3 is built from 13 residues. The CDR3 loop is CASSQERQRKQYF. The CDR3 DNA is TGTGCCAGCAGCCAAGAACGGCAGAGAAAACAGTACTTC.

The chain links TRBV19 to TRBJ1-1, with TRBD1 matching 8 bases. The V gene's germline CDR1 is LNHDA and CDR2 SQIVND (reference sequence). V lost 0 bases and J lost 4; bases outside the gene matches: 4. The CDR3 runs to 15 residues. CDR3: CASSIEGQGTTEAFF. DNA of the CDR3: TGTGCCAGTAGTATAGAAGGACAGGGTACCACTGAAGCTTTCTTT.

This clonotype was found many times. The chain recombines TRBV7-2 with TRBJ2-7; 10 nucleotides line up with TRBD2. The germline V gene has CDR1 SGHTA and CDR2 FQGNSA. CDR3 size: 15 residues. J was trimmed by 3 bases and V by 7 bases; bases with no gene match: 9. This chain's CDR3 is CASTTLAGGLYEQYF. The DNA for the CDR3 is TGTGCCAGCACCACCTTAGCGGGGGGCCTCTACGAGCAGTACTTC. Full variable domain (remainder filled in from reference TRBV7-2 and TRBJ2-7): GAGVSQSPSNKVTEKGKDVELRCDPISGHTALYWYRQSLGQGLEFLIYFQGNSAPDKSGLPSDRFSAERTGGSVSTLTIQRTQQEDSAVYLCASTTLAGGLYEQYFGPGTRLTVT.

The chain couples TRBV11-2 to TRBJ1-4; weak D call: TRBD1 (6 bases). Germline CDR1 is SGHAT and CDR2 is FQNNGV. V lost 5 bases and J lost 5, with 18 bases in between. The CDR3 runs to 16 residues. The CDR3 DNA follows: TGTGCCAGCAGCCCTCTTTGGCAGGGGCACAATGAAAAACTGTTTTTT. It codes for CASSPLWQGHNEKLFF. Filled out from reference TRBV11-2 and TRBJ1-4, the complete variable domain reads EAGVAQSPRYKIIEKRQSVAFWCNPISGHATLYWYQQILGQGPKLLIQFQNNGVVDDSQLPKDRFSAERLKGVDSTLKIQPAKLEDSAVYLCASSPLWQGHNEKLFFGSGTQLSVL.

The chain couples TRBV5-4 to TRBJ1-1, with D uncertain. Looked up from germline, CDR1 is SGHNT and CDR2 is YYREEE (reference sequence). Trimming pared 1 base from V and 8 bases from J, leaving 12 bases between. The CDR3 has 13 amino acids. Here the CDR3 reads CASSLRIGREAFF. Here the CDR3 DNA reads TGTGCCAGCAGCTTGCGTATCGGGAGGGAAGCTTTCTTT. The variable domain in full, with the rest retrieved from reference TRBV5-4 and TRBJ1-1, is ETGVTQSPTHLIKTRGQQVTLRCSSQSGHNTVSWYQQALGQGPQFIFQYYREEENGRGNFPPRFSGLQFPNYSSELNVNALELDDSALYLCASSLRIGREAFFGQGTRLTVV.

CDR3 sequence: CASSMGQGFMNTEAFF. CDR3 nucleotide sequence: TGTGCCAGCAGCATGGGACAGGGCTTTATGAACACTGAAGCTTTCTTT. The rearrangement uses TRBV5-8 and TRBJ1-1, with 9 bases aligning to TRBD1. After removal of 4 bases from V and 0 bases from J, the junction contained 7 bases not matched to a gene. The CDR3 contains 16 residues. From germline, CDR1 is SGHTS and CDR2 YDEGEE.

There are many counts of this clonotype. V usage is TRBV12-3 or TRBV12-4 and J usage is TRBJ2-6; a weak D match, TRBD1 (5 bases). Trimming took 6 bases from V and 1 from J, leaving 10 bases between them. CDR3 length equals 15 residues. The CDR3 loop is CASSPDSSGANVLTF. DNA for the CDR3: TGTGCCAGCAGCCCAGACAGTTCTGGGGCCAACGTCCTGACTTTC.

This chain links TRBV14 with TRBJ2-5; D unresolved. In germline, CDR1 is SGHDN, CDR2 FVKESK. The CDR3 length is 15 residues. Trimming pared 1 base from V and 0 bases from J, leaving 9 bases between. DNA for the CDR3: TGTGCCAGCAGCCAAGGGGCTCTCCACCAAGAGACCCAGTACTTC. It yields the protein CASSQGALHQETQYF.

This chain links TRBV12-3 or TRBV12-4 with TRBJ1-1, with D possibly matching TRBD1 (5 bases). Between the trimmed V and J ends, which lost 2 bases and 8 bases, there was a span of 18 bases. The CDR3 is made up of 15 amino acids. The CDR3, as DNA: TGTGCCAGCAGTTTAACCCCGGGACCTCCCTGGGAAGCTTTCTTT. Protein product: CASSLTPGPPWEAFF.